The 27 T cell receptor beta chains reported below all come from one sample, sequenced in a study of T cell responses to AZD1222 COVID-19 vaccine (TCRdb year 2021). This specimen's time point label, per the study, means: baseline before first vaccination. To prepare the library, the immunoSEQ multiplex PCR assay was applied. TCRdb holds this immuneACCESS table with in-frame rearrangements only. Some clones are missing; in checked studies, unresolved V genes explain under half, and the rest has no known cause. The sample records about 130,000 clones, 90% to 95% of which are singletons. The ten most abundant clones make up 2.8% of the sample. Sequencing used peripheral blood, obtained on day 0 of AZD1222 vaccination. The receptors derive from an adult in good health.

This chain's CDR3 is CASSLGGGRLASGANVLTF. The CDR3 nucleotides are TGCGCCAGCAGCTTGGGTGGGGGGCGTCTTGCCTCTGGGGCCAACGTCCTGACTTTC. The chain couples TRBV5-1 to TRBJ2-6; D may correspond to TRBD1 or TRBD2 (6 bases each). The CDR3 totals 19 residues. Germline CDR1 reads SGHRS; CDR2 reads YFSETQ. Deletions cut 0 bases from V and 0 bases from J, with 16 bases between.

CDR3 protein: CASSDGISGNTIYF. The CDR3 DNA is TGTGCCAGCTCGGACGGTATCTCTGGAAACACCATATATTTT. The genes are TRBV2 and TRBJ1-3, with D unresolved. V lost 8 bases and J lost 0, with 11 bases in between. The V gene's germline CDR1 is SNHLY and CDR2 FYNNEI. CDR3 length: 14 amino acids.

The CDR3 DNA reads TGCGCCAGCAGCTTGGAGGTCTTTAGCGCCAATGAGCAGTTCTTC. Its translation is CASSLEVFSANEQFF. The chain uses TRBV5-1 and TRBJ2-1; TRBD2 is a possible D gene (5 bases). Trimming removed 0 bases from V and 6 bases from J, with 13 bases in between. Germline CDR1 SGHRS, CDR2 YFSETQ. The CDR3 spans 15 residues.

This clone has a single count. This chain uses TRBV7-3 with TRBJ2-1; TRBD2 aligns across 7 bases. The CDR3 runs 16 residues. Germline V lookup: CDR1 SGHTA, CDR2 FQGTGA. V was clipped by 2 bases and J by 4 bases; unmatched bases: 8. The chain's CDR3 is CASSLSAGEGYNEQFF. The CDR3 region has the DNA TGTGCCAGCAGCTTATCTGCGGGAGAGGGGTACAATGAGCAGTTCTTC.

This clone was seen more than once but under ten times. The chain carries TRBV9 and TRBJ2-1; no clear D. Germline CDR1 is SGDLS and CDR2 is YYNGEE. Trimming shortened V by 7 bases and J by 4 bases, and 9 bases separated the two germline ends. This CDR3 comprises 12 residues. The CDR3 sequence: CASADGYNEQFF. The CDR3, as DNA: TGTGCCAGCGCCGATGGGTACAATGAGCAGTTCTTC. The complete variable domain, with remaining parts taken from reference TRBV9 and TRBJ2-1, reads DSGVTQTPKHLITATGQRVTLRCSPRSGDLSVYWYQQSLDQGLQFLIQYYNGEERAKGNILERFSAQQFPDLHSELNLSSLELGDSALYFCASADGYNEQFFGPGTRLTVL.

This chain connects TRBV7-6 to TRBJ1-1; unclear D gene. Germline CDR1 and CDR2: SGHVS and FNYEAQ. This CDR3 comprises 14 residues. Trimming stripped 0 bases from V and 4 bases from J, with 9 bases between. CDR3 amino acids: CASSLAPVGTEAFF. The CDR3 nucleotides are TGTGCCAGCAGCTTAGCCCCCGTTGGCACTGAAGCTTTCTTT.

The gene calls are TRBV29-1 and TRBJ2-3; maybe TRBD2 (6 bases). Between the trimmed V and J ends, which lost 7 bases and 3 bases, there was a span of 14 bases. Germline-derived CDR1 and CDR2 are SQVTM and ANQGSEA. CDR3 length equals 13 residues. The chain's CDR3 is CSARSGRTDTQYF. DNA for the CDR3: TGCAGCGCACGTTCCGGGAGAACAGATACGCAGTATTTT.

This clone was picked up one time. The gene calls are TRBV6-5 and TRBJ2-5; D may correspond to TRBD1 or TRBD2 (6 bases each). CDR3 length: 15 amino acids. V was shortened by 0 bases and J by 5 bases, with 13 bases between the two germline ends. Germline lookup yields CDR1 MNHEY and CDR2 SVGAGI. The CDR3 DNA follows: TGTGCCAGCAGTTACTCGTGGGGGGCACGTGAGACCCAGTACTTC. Encoded protein: CASSYSWGARETQYF.

This chain connects TRBV4-2 to TRBJ1-1, with D hard to call. CDR3 length: 14 residues. V was shortened by 1 base and J by 0 bases, with 6 bases between the two germline ends. Germline CDR1 reads LGHNA; CDR2 reads YNFKEQ. CDR3 sequence reads: CASSQAGLNTEAFF. In nucleotides, the CDR3 is TGTGCCAGCAGCCAAGCCGGTCTGAACACTGAAGCTTTCTTT.

About this clone itself: Mismatch with germline at one junction end may stem from a read error. The chain joins TRBV6-5 to TRBJ2-7, with 8 bases identical to TRBD2. The germline V gene encodes CDR1 MNHEY and CDR2 SVGAGI. The CDR3 runs 15 residues. The CDR3 protein is CASSLLAGSSHEQYF. CDR3 nucleotides: TGTGCCAGCAGCCTCTTAGCGGGGAGCTCCCACGAGCAGTACTTC.

V and J are TRBV24-1 and TRBJ2-7; 9 nucleotides line up with TRBD1. This CDR3 comprises 14 residues. Germline V CDR1 and CDR2: KGHDR, SFDVKD. Unmatched junction bases numbered 2, after V lost 4 bases and J lost 2 bases. The CDR3 sequence: CATSEGQGAYEQYF. As DNA, the CDR3 is TGTGCCACCAGTGAGGGACAGGGAGCCTACGAGCAGTACTTC.

The rearrangement links TRBV18 to TRBJ2-7; no firm D call. The CDR3 sequence is 12 residues long. Germline-derived CDR1 and CDR2 are KGHSH and LQKENI. V lost 6 bases and J 6 bases, leaving 12 bases between the germline ends. The chain's CDR3 is CASSLDRAEQYF. The CDR3 DNA reads TGTGCCAGCTCTCTTGACCGAGCCGAGCAGTACTTC. The entire variable domain, with the rest obtained from reference TRBV18 and TRBJ2-7, is as follows: NAGVMQNPRHLVRRRGQEARLRCSPMKGHSHVYWYRQLPEEGLKFMVYLQKENIIDESGMPKERFSAEFPKEGPSILRIQQVVRGDSAAYFCASSLDRAEQYFGPGTRLTVT.

V and J are TRBV6-5 and TRBJ2-3, with TRBD2 matching over 13 bases. CDR3 size: 15 residues. V shed 8 bases, J shed 3 bases, and the junction held 5 bases outside the gene matches. Germline V gene data show CDR1 as MNHEY and CDR2 as SVGAGI. The CDR3: CASGTSGRATDTQYF. DNA for the CDR3: TGTGCCAGCGGTACTAGCGGGAGGGCTACAGATACGCAGTATTTT.

V gene TRBV5-1 combines with J gene TRBJ2-5, with TRBD1 identical over 7 bases. Germline values: CDR1 SGHRS, CDR2 YFSETQ. Trimming took 4 bases from V and 2 from J; bases not matched to a gene: 8. The CDR3 covers 15 residues. Here the CDR3 reads CASSDGTAVQETQYF. The CDR3 DNA reads as TGCGCCAGCAGCGACGGGACAGCCGTTCAAGAGACCCAGTACTTC.

Points on this clone: Other DNA sequences in the sample encode the same CDR3. V and J are TRBV12-3 or TRBV12-4 and TRBJ1-3; D is uncertain. The CDR3 runs 10 residues. The germline V and J ends were trimmed by 5 bases and 5 bases, with 1 base remaining between them. CDR3 sequence reads: CASSRNTIYF. As DNA, the CDR3 is TGTGCCAGCAGTAGAAACACCATATATTTT.

The rearrangement joins TRBV3-1 (or the pseudogene TRBV3-2) to TRBJ2-7, with 11 bases aligning to TRBD2. Germline-derived CDR1 and CDR2 are LGHDT and YNNKEL (reference sequence). This CDR3 is built from 16 residues. Germline trimming cut 4 bases from V and 2 bases from J; bases unmatched to any gene: 7. CDR3: CASSPLTSGTTYEQYF. The CDR3 nucleotides read TGTGCCAGCAGCCCCTTGACTAGCGGGACGACCTACGAGCAGTACTTC.

This clone was seen a handful of times. This chain joins TRBV10-3 and TRBJ1-2, with TRBD1 as a possible D gene (5 bases). The CDR3 consists of 13 residues. The V gene's germline CDR1 is ENHRY and CDR2 SYGVKD. V gave up 10 bases and J gave up 2 bases, with 14 bases separating them. CDR3 sequence: CATFSRDNYGYTF. The CDR3 DNA reads TGTGCCACCTTTAGCAGGGACAACTATGGCTACACCTTC.

The chain uses TRBV10-3 and TRBJ1-2; D gene ambiguous. Trimming shortened V by 0 bases and J by 2 bases, and 7 bases separated the two germline ends. The CDR3 loop spans 14 amino acids. Germline V CDR1 and CDR2: ENHRY, SYGVKD. This CDR3 is CAISESWENYGYTF. In DNA, the CDR3 is TGTGCCATCAGTGAGTCGTGGGAGAACTATGGCTACACCTTC.

The chain uses TRBV19 and TRBJ2-7, with D possibly called TRBD1 or TRBD2 (5 bases each). Germline V gene data show CDR1 as LNHDA and CDR2 as SQIVND (reference sequence). The CDR3 runs to 15 residues. The V end was cut by 6 bases, the J end by 5 bases, with 20 bases between. CDR3 DNA sequence: TGTGCCAGTAGGGATACCGGGACCAAACCCAACGAGCAGTACTTC. Translated, it gives CASRDTGTKPNEQYF.

Here the CDR3 reads CASSLSSANLYGYTF. The CDR3 nucleotides read TGTGCCAGCAGCTTAAGTTCGGCAAATCTCTATGGCTACACCTTC. The V gene is TRBV13, the J gene TRBJ1-2, with D hard to call. The CDR3 extends over 15 amino acids. V was shortened by 2 bases and J by 4 bases, with 14 bases between the two germline ends. The germline CDR1 and CDR2 sequences are PRHDT and FYEKMQ (reference sequence).

By its share, this clone is medium-sized (0.01 to 0.1%). The chain links TRBV7-9 to TRBJ1-1; D ambiguous. Germline V gene sequence: CDR1 SEHNR, CDR2 FQNEAQ (reference sequence). Trimming shortened V by 1 base and J by 6 bases, and 9 bases separated the two germline ends. The CDR3 consists of 13 residues. CDR3 in amino acids: CASSLESIPEAFF. CDR3 in DNA: TGTGCCAGCAGCTTAGAAAGTATCCCTGAAGCTTTCTTT.

The gene calls are TRBV7-8 and TRBJ1-6; D might be TRBD1 (5 bases). Germline CDR1 is SGHVS and CDR2 is FQNEAQ. The CDR3 runs 15 residues. The V end was cut by 1 base, the J end by 5 bases, with 9 bases between. The CDR3 coding sequence is TGTGCCAGCAGCTTAGGTCGACAGAATAATTCACCCCTCCACTTT. Residues: CASSLGRQNNSPLHF.

This clone was counted a single time. The chain recombines TRBV5-5 with TRBJ2-1, with D possibly matching TRBD2 (5 bases). Germline assignment: CDR1 SGHKS and CDR2 YYEKEE (reference sequence). Trimming shortened V by 0 bases and J by 6 bases, and 19 bases separated the two germline ends. This CDR3 spans 17 amino acids. This CDR3 is CASSLGASNTLGNEQFF. As DNA, the CDR3 is TGTGCCAGCAGCTTGGGGGCTAGCAACACGCTGGGCAATGAGCAGTTCTTC.

This chain links TRBV2 with TRBJ1-6; weak D call: TRBD1 (5 bases). Trimming removed 10 bases at V and 8 bases at J, with 15 bases between. CDR3 length: 13 residues. Per germline, CDR1 SNHLY and CDR2 FYNNEI. Here the CDR3 reads CATGTEVDSPLHF. The CDR3 nucleotides are TGTGCCACCGGGACGGAGGTGGATTCACCCCTCCACTTT.

The chain links TRBV15 to TRBJ1-1; D uncertain. Germline CDR1 reads LNHNV; CDR2 reads YYDKDF (reference sequence). The CDR3 has 14 residues. Trimming shortened V by 3 bases and J by 3 bases, and 11 bases separated the two germline ends. In DNA, the CDR3 is TGTGCCACCAGCAGGCCAGAAAGGGACACTGAAGCTTTCTTT. This translates into CATSRPERDTEAFF.

The V gene is TRBV5-1, the J gene TRBJ1-1; TRBD1 might be the D (6 bases). This CDR3 comprises 16 residues. V was pared by 4 bases and J by 0 bases, with 16 bases between. Looked up from germline, CDR1 is SGHRS and CDR2 is YFSETQ. CDR3 protein: CASSAQGSLMNTEAFF. Written as DNA, the CDR3 is TGCGCCAGCAGCGCACAGGGTTCACTTATGAACACTGAAGCTTTCTTT.

V is TRBV7-8 and J is TRBJ2-7; 7 nucleotides match TRBD2. V dropped 2 bases and J dropped 2; count of bases not matched to a gene: 6. CDR3 length: 15 amino acids. Germline CDR1 SGHVS, CDR2 FQNEAQ. The CDR3 DNA reads TGTGCCAGCAGCTTATTCCTAGCGGAGACCTACGAGCAGTACTTC. Translation: CASSLFLAETYEQYF. Drawing the rest from reference TRBV7-8 and TRBJ2-7, the complete variable domain is GAGVSQSPRYKVAKRGQDVALRCDPISGHVSLFWYQQALGQGPEFLTYFQNEAQLDKSGLPSDRFFAERPEGSVSTLKIQRTQQEDSAVYLCASSLFLAETYEQYFGPGTRLTVT.